This T cell receptor (beta chain) was retrieved from a study of blood T cell repertoires in COVID-19. Points on this clone: One end of the junction is discordant with germline, which a read error may explain.

Method: immunoSEQ multiplex PCR; TCRdb's copy keeps in-frame clones and lacks some. Of roughly 150,000 clones in the sample, about 80% were seen once. The sequenced sample was peripheral blood. The sequence was obtained from a man aged 55 to 70 with acute or convalescent COVID-19.

In nucleotides, the CDR3 is TGTGCTAGCAGCTCGAGGCTAGCGGGCTACAATGAGCAGTTCTTC. Amino acid sequence: CASSSRLAGYNEQFF. V and J are TRBV7-7 and TRBJ2-1, with TRBD2 matching 8 bases. The CDR3 spans 15 residues. Germline CDR1 SSHAT, CDR2 FNYEAQ (reference sequence).